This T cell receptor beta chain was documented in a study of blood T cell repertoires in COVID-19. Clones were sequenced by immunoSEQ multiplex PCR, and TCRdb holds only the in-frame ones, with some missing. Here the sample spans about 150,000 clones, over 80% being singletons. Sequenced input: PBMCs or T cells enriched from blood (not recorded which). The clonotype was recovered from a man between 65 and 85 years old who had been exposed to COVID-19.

This chain's CDR3 is CASSEGTGLGLNTEAFF. The CDR3 nucleotides read TGTGCCAGCAGTGAGGGGACAGGGCTGGGTCTGAACACTGAAGCTTTCTTT. The chain uses TRBV25-1 and TRBJ1-1; 9 bases are shared with TRBD1. The CDR3 spans 17 residues. CDR1 and CDR2 (germline): MGHDK, SYGVNS. Trimming removed 3 bases from V and 0 bases from J; junction bases left unmatched: 8.